The 25 T cell receptor beta chains listed next were all sequenced from one sample in a study of radiation and T cells in renal cell carcinoma. Sample time point: blood 4 weeks post-SBRT, at nephrectomy. Documented treatment: 15 Gy SBRT to primary tumor, nephrectomy 4 weeks later. Data came from immunoSEQ multiplex PCR; TCRdb stores just in-frame clones and leaves some out. The sample shows approximately 31,000 clones, over 70% of them seen only once. The material was blood, obtained from a patient whose treatment included radiotherapy and nephrectomy. The receptors originated from a man aged 60-69 years with renal cell carcinoma.

DNA of the CDR3: TGTGCCAGCAGCTATGACAGGGGGCTCAATCAGCCCCAGCATTTT. Translating gives CASSYDRGLNQPQHF. The V gene is TRBV7-2, the J gene TRBJ1-5; 10 nucleotides match TRBD1. Germline V gene sequence: CDR1 SGHTA, CDR2 FQGNSA. The CDR3 sequence is 15 residues long. J lost 3 bases, V lost 4 bases, and 3 bases had no gene match.

The V gene is TRBV14, the J gene TRBJ2-1; 7 bases are a match to TRBD2. V lost 4 bases, J lost 7 bases, and 16 bases stayed unmatched. The CDR3 sequence is 17 residues long. Per germline, CDR1 SGHDN and CDR2 FVKESK. This chain's CDR3 is CASSPSLGRAVRNEQFF. CDR3 nucleotide sequence: TGTGCCAGCAGCCCTAGTCTTGGGAGGGCCGTCCGGAATGAGCAGTTCTTC.

The CDR3 is CASSEGLYRAGGPGELFF. The CDR3 coding sequence is TGTGCCAGCAGCGAGGGACTCTATAGAGCGGGGGGGCCCGGGGAGCTGTTTTTT. This chain joins TRBV9 and TRBJ2-2; 10 nucleotides align to TRBD2. V shed 3 bases, J shed 6 bases, and the junction held 14 bases outside the gene matches. From germline, CDR1 is SGDLS and CDR2 YYNGEE. The CDR3 runs 18 residues.

This clone was seen once. V gene TRBV7-9 combines with J gene TRBJ1-4; D is unresolved. V dropped 2 bases and J dropped 8 bases, with 9 bases sitting between them. Germline CDR1 is SEHNR and CDR2 is FQNEAQ (reference sequence). The CDR3 loop spans 13 amino acids. DNA of the CDR3: TGTGCCAGCAGCTTACGGAGGGAGGAAAAACTGTTTTTT. Amino acids: CASSLRREEKLFF.

Details on this clone: Within the sample, other DNA sequences also encode this same CDR3. V is TRBV5-1 and J is TRBJ2-7, with 11 bases matching TRBD1. Germline-derived CDR1 and CDR2 are SGHRS and YFSETQ. CDR3 length: 14 residues. Losses at the gene ends were 2 bases for V and 3 bases for J; bases not matched to a gene: 1. The CDR3 spells CASSLGTGGYEQYF. CDR3 DNA: TGCGCCAGCAGCTTAGGGACAGGGGGCTACGAGCAGTACTTC.

The CDR3 sequence is CAWSVLGGAGYTF. For the CDR3, the DNA is TGTGCCTGGAGTGTACTTGGGGGCGCGGGCTACACCTTC. The chain joins TRBV30 to TRBJ1-2, with D possibly TRBD1 on 6 matching bases. Per germline, CDR1 GTSNPN and CDR2 SVGIG (reference sequence). CDR3 length: 13 residues. V was trimmed by 0 bases and J by 8 bases, leaving 13 bases between them.

This sequence joins TRBV10-1 and TRBJ1-5, with D tentatively TRBD1 (6 bases). This CDR3 contains 14 residues. Germline V gives CDR1 WNHNN, CDR2 SYGVQD (reference sequence). Trimming cost V 8 bases and J 5 bases, with 16 bases left between them. Here the CDR3 reads CASRMTGRDQPQHF. The CDR3 coding sequence is TGCGCCAGCCGAATGACAGGAAGGGATCAGCCCCAGCATTTT.

The chain has TRBV7-8 and TRBJ2-3; 10 bases map to TRBD1. Germline V lookup: CDR1 SGHVS, CDR2 FQNEAQ. Losses at the gene ends were 5 bases for V and 3 bases for J; bases not matched to a gene: 5. The CDR3 consists of 15 residues. The CDR3 sequence is CASSPRDRGTDTQYF. The DNA for the CDR3 is TGTGCCAGCAGCCCCCGGGACAGGGGAACAGATACGCAGTATTTT.

This clone was picked up one time. The V call is TRBV7-3, the J call TRBJ2-1; perhaps TRBD2 as D (6 bases). Trimming removed 5 bases from V and 9 bases from J, with 20 bases in between. The CDR3 spans 15 residues. Germline CDR1 is SGHTA and CDR2 is FQGTGA. Here the CDR3 reads CASSPGTHAPGEQFF. CDR3 in DNA: TGTGCCAGCAGCCCCGGGACTCATGCTCCCGGTGAGCAGTTCTTC.

CDR3 amino acids: CATSRDGDYGYTF. The CDR3 region has the DNA TGTGCCACCAGCAGAGATGGGGACTATGGCTACACCTTC. The V gene is TRBV15, the J gene TRBJ1-2; no clear D gene. Germline CDR1 reads LNHNV; CDR2 reads YYDKDF (reference sequence). CDR3 length: 13 amino acids. Trimming shortened V by 0 bases and J by 3 bases, and 5 bases separated the two germline ends. Complete variable domain (other parts from reference TRBV15 and TRBJ1-2): DAMVIQNPRYQVTQFGKPVTLSCSQTLNHNVMYWYQQKSSQAPKLLFHYYDKDFNNEADTPDNFQSRRPNTSFCFLDIRSPGLGDTAMYLCATSRDGDYGYTFGSGTRLTVV.

This clone was seen only once. V is TRBV6-5 and J is TRBJ1-5; D unresolved. The germline V gene encodes CDR1 MNHEY and CDR2 SVGAGI. V lost 0 bases and J lost 4, with 10 bases in between. The CDR3 is 15 amino acids. As DNA, the CDR3 is TGTGCCAGCAGTTACTCGAGTGGGAGGAATCAGCCCCAGCATTTT. Amino acids: CASSYSSGRNQPQHF.

CDR3 loop: CASSYPGGNQPQHF. In DNA form, the CDR3 reads TGTGCCAGCAGTTACCCCGGGGGGAATCAGCCCCAGCATTTT. This sequence joins TRBV6-6 and TRBJ1-5, with D possibly TRBD1 on 5 matching bases. Germline lookup yields CDR1 MNHNY and CDR2 SVGAGI (reference sequence). The CDR3 is 14 amino acids. V lost 2 bases and J 4 bases, leaving 9 bases between the germline ends.

The V and J genes are TRBV11-2 and TRBJ2-5; D tentatively fits TRBD1 or TRBD2 (5 bases each). Germline CDR1 and CDR2: SGHAT and FQNNGV. This CDR3 has 15 residues. Trimming removed 1 base at V and 5 bases at J, with 14 bases between. In nucleotides, the CDR3 is TGTGCCAGCAGCTTAGGGGGCGTCCGCGGGGAGACCCAGTACTTC. It yields the protein CASSLGGVRGETQYF.

This clone was picked up a small number of times. This rearrangement joins TRBV10-1 to TRBJ2-7, with D possibly being TRBD1 or TRBD2 (5 bases each). Germline V gene sequence: CDR1 WNHNN, CDR2 SYGVQD (reference sequence). This CDR3 has 15 amino acids. Trimming pared 4 bases from V and 0 bases from J, leaving 13 bases between. The CDR3 region is CASSGGTASSYEQYF. The DNA for the CDR3 is TGCGCCAGCAGTGGTGGGACGGCGAGCTCCTACGAGCAGTACTTC.

The CDR3 loop is CASRVGDRDDSPLHF. The CDR3 bases are TGTGCCAGCAGGGTGGGTGACAGGGATGATTCACCCCTCCACTTT. The chain uses TRBV11-2 and TRBJ1-6, with 7 bases matching TRBD1. The CDR3 is 15 residues long. The germline V gene encodes CDR1 SGHAT and CDR2 FQNNGV. Trimming removed 6 bases from V and 8 bases from J; junction bases left unmatched: 10.

This clone is a singleton in its sample. The chain is built from TRBV30 and TRBJ2-7; perhaps TRBD1 as D (6 bases). The CDR3 sequence is 13 residues long. Trimming cost V 4 bases and J 4 bases, with 14 bases left between them. Germline V CDR1 and CDR2: GTSNPN, SVGIG (reference sequence). The CDR3 is CAWTKDRFYEQYF. CDR3 coding DNA: TGTGCCTGGACCAAGGACAGATTTTACGAGCAGTACTTC.

The V gene is TRBV19, the J gene TRBJ1-1; TRBD1 is a possible D gene (5 bases). The CDR3 has 15 amino acids. Germline V CDR1 and CDR2: LNHDA, SQIVND (reference sequence). V was shortened by 6 bases and J by 4 bases, with 18 bases between the two germline ends. CDR3 DNA: TGTGCCAGTAGCGAGTCAGCACGGGGGGTCACTGAAGCTTTCTTT. This gives the protein CASSESARGVTEAFF.

The gene calls are TRBV7-9 and TRBJ2-5, with D unresolved. The CDR3 has 11 amino acids. CDR1 is SEHNR, CDR2 FQNEAQ, per germline (reference sequence). V was cut by 2 bases and J by 5 bases, with 3 bases left in between. For the CDR3, the DNA is TGTGCCAGCAGCTTAAAGGAGACCCAGTACTTC. Protein: CASSLKETQYF.

The chain carries TRBV9 and TRBJ2-3; D is undetermined. The germline V gene has CDR1 SGDLS and CDR2 YYNGEE. The CDR3 runs 16 residues. V was trimmed by 4 bases and J by 2 bases, leaving 17 bases between them. The CDR3 is CASSPWPGPLTDTQYF. The CDR3, as DNA: TGTGCCAGCAGCCCCTGGCCAGGTCCCCTCACAGATACGCAGTATTTT.

The chain links TRBV2 to TRBJ1-1; a possible D gene is TRBD1 (6 bases). V was clipped by 2 bases and J by 11 bases, with 18 bases between them. The germline V gene has CDR1 SNHLY and CDR2 FYNNEI. CDR3 length: 14 amino acids. CDR3 coding DNA: TGTGCCAGCAGTGAATTTGGGGACATGACGTTGGCTTTCTTT. Translation gives CASSEFGDMTLAFF.

The CDR3 reads CASRTARTYEQYF. The DNA of the CDR3 is TGTGCCAGCAGGACAGCCCGTACCTACGAGCAGTACTTC. The chain carries TRBV27 and TRBJ2-7; a possible D gene is TRBD1 (5 bases). CDR1 MNHEY and CDR2 SMNVEV come from the germline V gene (reference sequence). CDR3 length: 13 amino acids. Trimming took off 6 bases at V and 2 bases at J, with 11 bases between the two ends.

The genes are TRBV27 and TRBJ2-2; 9 positions match TRBD1. V lost 10 bases and J lost 6; bases outside the gene matches: 9. CDR1 and CDR2 from the germline V gene are MNHEY and SMNVEV (reference sequence). The CDR3 contains 14 residues. The CDR3 DNA sequence: TGTGCCATCAGGCGGGACAGGGAGTCCGGGGAGCTGTTTTTT. The encoded protein is CAIRRDRESGELFF.

The rearrangement joins TRBV6-5 to TRBJ1-5; D uncertain. With 0 bases removed from V and 6 bases from J, the gap between germline ends came to 6 bases. This CDR3 is 13 amino acids long. Germline-derived CDR1 and CDR2 are MNHEY and SVGAGI. The CDR3 coding sequence is TGTGCCAGCAGTTACTCGGTAGGTCAGCCCCAGCATTTT. Protein sequence: CASSYSVGQPQHF.

This clone was seen a few times. This chain uses TRBV6-1 with TRBJ2-7; D gene uncertain. V shed 5 bases and J shed 9 bases, with 11 bases lying between them. This CDR3 comprises 11 residues. Looked up from germline, CDR1 is MNHNS and CDR2 is SASEGT. This CDR3 reads CASSLNPGQYF. The CDR3 nucleotides read TGTGCCAGCAGTCTTAATCCTGGGCAGTACTTC.

V is TRBV19 and J is TRBJ2-7, with 8 nucleotides matching TRBD1. The J segment lost 4 bases and the V segment lost 4 bases, leaving 6 bases of the junction unmatched. The CDR3 totals 14 residues. The germline CDR1 and CDR2 sequences are LNHDA and SQIVND (reference sequence). CDR3 loop: CASSKGQGVYEQYF. CDR3 in DNA: TGTGCCAGTAGTAAAGGACAGGGCGTATACGAGCAGTACTTC. Full variable domain (outside the CDR3, taken from reference TRBV19 and TRBJ2-7): DGGITQSPKYLFRKEGQNVTLSCEQNLNHDAMYWYRQDPGQGLRLIYYSQIVNDFQKGDIAEGYSVSREKKESFPLTVTSAQKNPTAFYLCASSKGQGVYEQYFGPGTRLTVT.